This T cell receptor (beta chain) was observed in a study of cytomegalovirus exposure and HLA in healthy donors. Amplification used 60 Vbeta primers and 13 Jbeta primers. The data were produced by immunoSEQ multiplex PCR, yet TCRdb's version contains in-frame clones alone and is incomplete. The profile shows 150,000 to 200,000 clones, 60% to 85% of them singletons. CDR3 length: 14 residues. CDR1 MGHRA and CDR2 YSYEKL come from the germline V gene. Trimming took 1 base from V and 7 from J, leaving 13 bases between them. The chain couples TRBV4-1 to TRBJ2-5; possibly TRBD2 for D (6 bases). The sample comprised PBMCs. The clonotype was recovered from a woman aged 40 to 50 in good health and CMV-seronegative. The CDR3 DNA sequence: TGCGCCAGCAGCCAAGCGGGAGCGTTGGGGACCCAGTACTTC. Protein sequence: CASSQAGALGTQYF.